Below are 11 T cell receptor beta chains sequenced from a single sample in a study of Ad26.COV2.S vaccination and SARS-CoV-2 variants. Only in-frame clones appear in the TCRdb table, and some are missing; sequencing was by immunoSEQ multiplex PCR. The profile shows over 110,000 clones, roughly 89% of them singletons. The starting material was peripheral blood, obtained after recovery from COVID-19. The receptors were sampled from a human donor who had recovered from COVID-19.

This chain uses TRBV7-2 with TRBJ2-3; 8 bases are a match to TRBD2. This CDR3 has 15 residues. Trimming cost V 3 bases and J 1 base; bases outside gene matches: 3. From germline, CDR1 is SGHTA and CDR2 FQGNSA. The CDR3 reads CASSFGGAGTDTQYF. The DNA of the CDR3 is TGTGCCAGCAGCTTCGGGGGGGCTGGCACAGATACGCAGTATTTT.

The chain is built from TRBV3-1 (or the pseudogene TRBV3-2) and TRBJ2-3; possibly TRBD1 or TRBD2 for D (6 bases each). The ends were cut back, 8 bases at V and 6 bases at J, with 30 bases in the middle. CDR1 is LGHDT and CDR2 is YNNKEL in the germline V gene (reference sequence). The CDR3 covers 18 residues. CDR3 in amino acids: CASGAQAGGGPNGDTQYF. DNA for the CDR3: TGTGCCAGCGGAGCCCAAGCGGGTGGGGGGCCCAACGGGGATACGCAGTATTTT.

V gene TRBV7-4 combines with J gene TRBJ1-6; D might be TRBD1 (5 bases). Germline V gene sequence: CDR1 SGHVT, CDR2 SQSDAQ. The V and J ends lost 2 bases and 8 bases respectively, with 16 bases between them. The CDR3 contains 16 residues. CDR3 loop: CASSLIARSGHSPLHF. CDR3 nucleotides: TGTGCCAGCAGCTTAATCGCCCGGTCGGGGCATTCACCCCTCCACTTT.

V and J are TRBV14 and TRBJ2-7; D is tentatively TRBD1 or TRBD2 (5 bases each). This CDR3 region has 14 residues. The ends were cut back, 4 bases at V and 5 bases at J, with 15 bases in the middle. The germline V gene has CDR1 SGHDN and CDR2 FVKESK. In nucleotides, the CDR3 is TGTGCCAGCAGCCGAGTGAGGGGCTACCACGAGCAGTACTTC. Translation: CASSRVRGYHEQYF.

The V and J genes are TRBV5-6 and TRBJ1-1; no definite D call. The CDR3 covers 13 residues. CDR1 is SGHDT, CDR2 YYEEEE, per germline. V was trimmed by 0 bases and J by 6 bases, leaving 9 bases between them. The chain's CDR3 is CASSLVGVAEAFF. DNA of the CDR3: TGTGCCAGCAGCTTGGTGGGAGTCGCTGAAGCTTTCTTT.

This clone appeared a few times. The chain has TRBV4-1 and TRBJ1-3, with TRBD1 matching 10 bases. V was pared by 2 bases and J by 3 bases, with 4 bases of the junction left unmatched. The CDR3 contains 16 residues. Per germline, CDR1 MGHRA and CDR2 YSYEKL. The CDR3 bases are TGCGCCAGCAGCCAACTAGGGACAGGGGTTGGAAACACCATATATTTT. Translating gives CASSQLGTGVGNTIYF.

The chain employs TRBV18 and TRBJ1-1; D may be TRBD1 (5 bases). Trimming left V 2 bases short and J 0 bases short, with 10 bases between. CDR1 is KGHSH, CDR2 LQKENI, per germline. This CDR3 contains 15 residues. The CDR3 loop is CASSPDGTMNTEAFF. The CDR3 nucleotides read TGTGCCAGCTCACCAGATGGGACGATGAACACTGAAGCTTTCTTT.

V usage is TRBV7-9 and J usage is TRBJ2-1, with D possibly called TRBD1 or TRBD2 (6 bases each). V lost 5 bases to trimming and J lost 14 bases, with 22 bases between them. Germline CDR1 reads SEHNR; CDR2 reads FQNEAQ (reference sequence). CDR3 size: 14 residues. This CDR3 is CASSEGGRAGNEFF. The CDR3 nucleotides read TGTGCCAGCAGCGAGGGGGGCCGGGCAGGGAACGAGTTCTTC.

The rearrangement uses TRBV29-1 and TRBJ1-3; maybe TRBD1 (5 bases). Trimming took 7 bases from V and 1 from J, leaving 17 bases between them. Germline V gene lookup returns CDR1 SQVTM and CDR2 ANQGSEA. The CDR3 is 15 amino acids. The CDR3 DNA is TGCAGCGCCGACGGGGGATCAGTTTCTGGAAACACCATATATTTT. This codes for CSADGGSVSGNTIYF.

Details on this clone: This sequence may be a read error, since a much larger clone differs from it by one base. The chain has TRBV11-2 and TRBJ2-2; no clear D gene. The CDR3 has 12 amino acids. Trimming took 3 bases from V and 6 from J, leaving 5 bases between them. Per germline, CDR1 SGHAT and CDR2 FQNNGV. The CDR3 reads CASSFGPGELFF. CDR3 bases: TGTGCCAGCAGCTTCGGACCCGGGGAGCTGTTTTTT.

CDR3 DNA: TGTGCCAGCACCGGTCCTGGGCCGGTGAACACTGAAGCTTTCTTT. Translating it yields CASTGPGPVNTEAFF. V and J are TRBV25-1 and TRBJ1-1, with D hard to call. Trimming took 7 bases from V and 0 from J, leaving 15 bases between them. This CDR3 is 15 amino acids long. Germline V gene data show CDR1 as MGHDK and CDR2 as SYGVNS.